This entry lists 32 T cell receptor beta chains sequenced from one sample in a study of blood T cell repertoires in COVID-19. The table came from immunoSEQ multiplex PCR; TCRdb's copy has only in-frame clones and leaves some out. The data show about 260,000 clones, around 90% seen once. What was sequenced was peripheral blood. Receptor source: a woman aged 60-75 years with COVID-19, enrolled during active disease.

The gene calls are TRBV18 and TRBJ1-5, with 9 bases matching TRBD1. This CDR3 comprises 15 residues. The V and J ends lost 3 bases and 3 bases, in that order; junction bases with no gene match: 3. Germline CDR1 and CDR2: KGHSH and LQKENI. The CDR3 loop is CASSPGTGNNQPQHF. The CDR3 DNA is TGTGCCAGCTCACCCGGGACAGGGAACAATCAGCCCCAGCATTTT.

The rearrangement uses TRBV13 and TRBJ1-5, with 10 bases lining up with TRBD1. V gave up 5 bases and J gave up 2 bases; unmatched junction bases: 15. The CDR3 is made up of 19 amino acids. Germline CDR1 PRHDT, CDR2 FYEKMQ (reference sequence). The CDR3, as DNA: TGTGCCAGCAGCACACTCCGGGACAGGGGAGGTAGGTGCAATCAGCCCCAGCATTTT. Translation gives CASSTLRDRGGRCNQPQHF.

This clone was seen once. V usage is TRBV6-5 and J usage is TRBJ2-5; a possible D gene is TRBD2 (5 bases). V lost 0 bases and J 4 bases, leaving 6 bases between the germline ends. Germline V CDR1 and CDR2: MNHEY, SVGAGI. The CDR3 extends over 13 amino acids. Written as DNA, the CDR3 is TGTGCCAGCAGTTACTCTGGGAGAGAGACCCAGTACTTC. It yields the protein CASSYSGRETQYF.

The chain recombines TRBV28 with TRBJ2-7; TRBD2 matches at 7 bases. The CDR3 runs to 14 residues. Germline V gene data show CDR1 as MDHEN and CDR2 as SYDVKM. V shed 2 bases, J shed 6 bases, and the junction held 7 bases outside the gene matches. CDR3 amino acids: CASSLVGGPREQYF. The CDR3 nucleotides are TGTGCCAGCAGTTTAGTGGGAGGGCCACGCGAGCAGTACTTC.

The chain has TRBV28 and TRBJ1-2; no clear D. Per the germline V gene, CDR1 is MDHEN and CDR2 is SYDVKM. This CDR3 has 14 residues. Trimming stripped 5 bases from V and 3 bases from J, with 13 bases between. The CDR3 spells CASSLPPVYYGYTF. The CDR3 DNA sequence: TGTGCCAGCAGTCTACCGCCTGTTTACTATGGCTACACCTTC.

The CDR3 protein is CASRQATGAGEKLFF. In DNA form, the CDR3 reads TGTGCCAGCAGACAGGCGACAGGGGCAGGAGAAAAACTGTTTTTT. The chain uses TRBV7-9 and TRBJ1-4; 8 bases align to TRBD1. V shed 6 bases and J 8 bases; nucleotides not matched to a gene: 11. Germline values: CDR1 SEHNR, CDR2 FQNEAQ (reference sequence). The CDR3 sequence is 15 residues long.

The chain carries TRBV9 and TRBJ1-2; 7 nucleotides agree with TRBD1. The CDR3 contains 15 residues. Germline values: CDR1 SGDLS, CDR2 YYNGEE. V lost 4 bases and J lost 8; bases outside the gene matches: 14. This chain's CDR3 is CASSPETGTARGYTF. DNA of the CDR3: TGTGCCAGCAGCCCGGAGACAGGGACGGCTAGAGGCTACACCTTC.

This chain connects TRBV6-6 to TRBJ2-3; 11 bases are a match to TRBD2. Germline trimming cut 5 bases from V and 3 bases from J; bases unmatched to any gene: 10. This CDR3 is built from 17 residues. Germline-derived CDR1 and CDR2 are MNHNY and SVGAGI (reference sequence). This CDR3 reads CASSRTTSGMETDTQYF. DNA of the CDR3: TGTGCCAGCAGTCGGACGACTAGCGGGATGGAGACAGATACGCAGTATTTT.

The chain uses TRBV2 and TRBJ2-2, with D maybe TRBD2 (5 bases). Germline lookup yields CDR1 SNHLY and CDR2 FYNNEI. The CDR3 consists of 13 residues. V was trimmed by 8 bases and J by 6 bases, leaving 13 bases between them. DNA of the CDR3: TGTGCCAGCGGACTCCCTGAGGCCGGGGAGCTGTTTTTT. This codes for CASGLPEAGELFF.

The chain uses TRBV18 and TRBJ1-1; no clear D. Germline V CDR1 and CDR2: KGHSH, LQKENI. The CDR3 has 14 residues. Trimming cost V 6 bases and J 1 base, with 12 bases left between them. The CDR3 DNA is TGTGCCAGCTCTCCTCCGACGGGGAACACTGAAGCTTTCTTT. Its translation: CASSPPTGNTEAFF. Together with reference TRBV18 and TRBJ1-1, the CDR3 gives the full variable domain: NAGVMQNPRHLVRRRGQEARLRCSPMKGHSHVYWYRQLPEEGLKFMVYLQKENIIDESGMPKERFSAEFPKEGPSILRIQQVVRGDSAAYFCASSPPTGNTEAFFGQGTRLTVV.

The gene calls are TRBV18 and TRBJ2-5; TRBD2 agrees at 13 bases. This CDR3 has 15 residues. V lost 5 bases, J lost 7 bases, and 7 bases stayed unmatched. Germline V gene data show CDR1 as KGHSH and CDR2 as LQKENI. The CDR3 DNA reads as TGTGCCAGCTCATCAGGACTAGCGGGAGAGGGGACCCAGTACTTC. This codes for CASSSGLAGEGTQYF.

V is TRBV27 and J is TRBJ1-2; D might be TRBD1 (6 bases). Germline V CDR1 and CDR2: MNHEY, SMNVEV (reference sequence). V shed 3 bases and J shed 7 bases, with 24 bases lying between them. The CDR3 sequence is 17 residues long. The CDR3 region is CASSFWGGGGRLGGYTF. As DNA, the CDR3 is TGTGCCAGCAGTTTTTGGGGGGGCGGGGGGCGCCTTGGTGGCTACACCTTC.

The V call is TRBV5-4, the J call TRBJ1-2, with D perhaps matching TRBD1 (6 bases). Trimming shortened V by 4 bases and J by 5 bases, and 21 bases separated the two germline ends. The CDR3 extends over 16 amino acids. Germline CDR1 reads SGHNT; CDR2 reads YYREEE (reference sequence). CDR3 loop: CASSPAGDTDIYGYTF. The CDR3 DNA follows: TGTGCCAGCAGCCCCGCCGGGGACACGGATATTTATGGCTACACCTTC.

Note on this clone: Germline and junction disagree at one end, which may indicate a read error. The chain links TRBV29-1 to TRBJ1-1; D unclear. Germline lookup yields CDR1 SQVTM and CDR2 ANQGSEA. The CDR3 consists of 13 residues. The CDR3: CSAEGGTNTEAFF. The DNA for the CDR3 is TGCAGCGCTGAAGGAGGCACGAACACTGAAGCTTTCTTT.

The rearrangement joins TRBV9 to TRBJ2-5, with TRBD1 identical over 9 bases. V shed 4 bases and J 5 bases; nucleotides not matched to a gene: 12. In germline, CDR1 is SGDLS, CDR2 YYNGEE. This CDR3 is 16 amino acids long. This CDR3 reads CASSPSPGTGMETQYF. CDR3 bases: TGTGCCAGCAGCCCTTCCCCCGGGACAGGGATGGAGACCCAGTACTTC.

The chain couples TRBV5-1 to TRBJ1-2; D gene unclear. The CDR3 totals 13 residues. Germline lookup yields CDR1 SGHRS and CDR2 YFSETQ. The V end was cut by 4 bases, the J end by 4 bases, with 11 bases between. CDR3 sequence reads: CASSTAGIYGYTF. The CDR3 coding sequence is TGCGCCAGCAGCACAGCGGGGATCTATGGCTACACCTTC.

The chain carries TRBV24-1 and TRBJ2-2; TRBD2 might be the D (5 bases). In germline, CDR1 is KGHDR, CDR2 SFDVKD. The CDR3 totals 15 residues. The V and J ends lost 8 bases and 2 bases respectively, with 14 bases between them. CDR3 sequence: CATTPGRVNTGELFF. In nucleotides, the CDR3 is TGTGCCACCACCCCTGGGCGGGTTAACACCGGGGAGCTGTTTTTT.

V gene TRBV12-1 combines with J gene TRBJ1-2; the table's D call of TRBD1 was not tested on the DNA. TRBV12-1 constitutes a pseudogene. The CDR3 sequence is 14 residues long. The CDR3 reads CASSLTVTNYGYTF. CDR3 bases: TGTGCCAGCAGCTTGACAGTTACTAACTATGGCTACACCTTC.

Here the CDR3 reads CASWFSGNTEAFF. The CDR3 nucleotides are TGTGCCAGTTGGTTCAGCGGGAACACTGAAGCTTTCTTT. The rearrangement uses TRBV19 and TRBJ1-1; D call uncertain. The V end was cut by 8 bases, the J end by 1 base, with 11 bases between. Per germline, CDR1 LNHDA and CDR2 SQIVND (reference sequence). The CDR3 consists of 13 residues.

This clone has a single count. The chain combines TRBV9 with TRBJ1-2; 7 bases align to TRBD1. The CDR3 contains 15 residues. Germline V gives CDR1 SGDLS, CDR2 YYNGEE. Trimming at V came to 6 bases and at J to 2 bases, leaving 10 bases not matched to a gene. The CDR3 here is CASTPGRGLNYGYTF. CDR3 nucleotides: TGTGCCAGCACCCCCGGGAGGGGGCTGAACTATGGCTACACCTTC.

V usage is TRBV10-2 and J usage is TRBJ1-4, with TRBD1 identical over 12 bases. The CDR3 spans 17 residues. Germline V gives CDR1 WSHSY, CDR2 SAAADI. V trimming: 5 bases; J trimming: 7 bases; junction bases outside the gene matches: 11. For the CDR3, the DNA is TGCGCCAGCAGTCACCCGGGACAGGGGGCTTCGGGTGAAAAACTGTTTTTT. It codes for CASSHPGQGASGEKLFF.

The rearrangement uses TRBV5-4 and TRBJ2-2, with unresolved D. CDR1 and CDR2 from the germline V gene are SGHNT and YYREEE (reference sequence). V was shortened by 0 bases and J by 7 bases, with 10 bases between the two germline ends. The CDR3 sequence is 14 residues long. For the CDR3, the DNA is TGTGCCAGCAGCTTGGGGCAGGTCCTCGGGGAGCTGTTTTTT. Encoded protein: CASSLGQVLGELFF.

The chain recombines TRBV7-8 with TRBJ2-7; 11 bases align to TRBD2. Germline CDR1 and CDR2: SGHVS and FQNEAQ. The CDR3 extends over 17 amino acids. V lost 1 base and J lost 4; bases outside the gene matches: 9. CDR3 sequence: CASSLGYTSGRVYEQYF. For the CDR3, the DNA is TGTGCCAGCAGCTTAGGGTACACTAGCGGGAGAGTGTACGAGCAGTACTTC.

V and J are TRBV13 and TRBJ1-2, with TRBD1 matching over 9 bases. CDR1 is PRHDT and CDR2 is FYEKMQ in the germline V gene (reference sequence). After removal of 6 bases from V and 8 bases from J, the junction contained 19 bases not matched to a gene. The CDR3 has 17 amino acids. Here the CDR3 reads CASRPRYRGRQDWGYTF. The CDR3 nucleotides read TGTGCCAGCAGGCCGAGGTACAGGGGGCGGCAAGATTGGGGCTACACCTTC.

The chain joins TRBV30 to TRBJ2-7, with 11 bases identical to TRBD1. The CDR3 runs to 14 residues. Trimming took 4 bases from V and 3 from J; bases not matched to a gene: 5. The germline V gene encodes CDR1 GTSNPN and CDR2 SVGIG (reference sequence). CDR3: CAWNGQGAYYEQYF. CDR3 DNA sequence: TGTGCCTGGAATGGACAGGGGGCTTACTACGAGCAGTACTTC.

V is TRBV4-3 and J is TRBJ1-1; D gene unclear. CDR1 and CDR2 from the germline V gene are LGHNA and YSLEER. The CDR3 length is 14 residues. The V and J ends lost 0 bases and 2 bases respectively, with 7 bases between them. CDR3 sequence: CASSQDLYNTEAFF. DNA for the CDR3: TGCGCCAGCAGCCAAGATTTGTATAACACTGAAGCTTTCTTT.

The chain carries TRBV12-3 or TRBV12-4 and TRBJ1-4; D gene unclear. Trimming removed 2 bases from V and 8 bases from J, with 9 bases in between. This CDR3 spans 13 amino acids. CDR3 sequence reads: CASSLTGLEKLFF. DNA of the CDR3: TGTGCCAGCAGTTTAACCGGGTTAGAAAAACTGTTTTTT.

This clone was counted a few times. The rearrangement links TRBV2 to TRBJ1-2; no definite D call. The germline V gene has CDR1 SNHLY and CDR2 FYNNEI. This CDR3 has 11 amino acids. V gave up 6 bases and J gave up 7 bases, with 9 bases separating them. CDR3 sequence reads: CASSLWSGYTF. The CDR3 nucleotides read TGTGCCAGCAGCTTATGGAGTGGCTACACCTTC.

The rearrangement joins TRBV2 to TRBJ1-3; 7 bases are shared with TRBD1. Germline CDR1 is SNHLY and CDR2 is FYNNEI. The CDR3 covers 13 residues. Trimming cost V 6 bases and J 15 bases; bases outside gene matches: 14. The chain's CDR3 is CASSRDRKGPRYF. CDR3 bases: TGTGCCAGCAGCCGGGACAGAAAGGGGCCCCGATATTTT.

The chain is built from TRBV18 and TRBJ2-3, with 7 bases identical to TRBD2. V lost 2 bases and J lost 2; bases outside the gene matches: 4. This CDR3 is 15 amino acids long. CDR1 and CDR2 (germline): KGHSH, LQKENI. The CDR3 DNA sequence: TGTGCCAGCTCACCAGGAGGGAGGGCCACAGATACGCAGTATTTT. Translation: CASSPGGRATDTQYF.

The chain is built from TRBV5-1 and TRBJ2-2, with TRBD2 matching over 8 bases. This CDR3 is 19 amino acids long. The junction had 20 bases not matched to a gene; V was cut back by 3 bases and J by 7 bases. The germline V gene encodes CDR1 SGHRS and CDR2 YFSETQ. The CDR3 DNA reads as TGCGCCAGCAGCTCCGTTCGGACGGGAGGGCCCTCCGGGGGCGGGGAGCTGTTTTTT. This sequence encodes CASSSVRTGGPSGGGELFF.

In its sample, this clone was seen once. The chain has TRBV6-6 and TRBJ2-2; 7 nucleotides match TRBD2. The CDR3 has 13 amino acids. The trim removed 5 bases at V and 5 bases at J, leaving 2 bases unmatched. Per germline, CDR1 MNHNY and CDR2 SVGAGI (reference sequence). The CDR3 reads CASSTLATGELFF. The CDR3 nucleotides are TGTGCCAGCAGTACACTAGCGACCGGGGAGCTGTTTTTT.